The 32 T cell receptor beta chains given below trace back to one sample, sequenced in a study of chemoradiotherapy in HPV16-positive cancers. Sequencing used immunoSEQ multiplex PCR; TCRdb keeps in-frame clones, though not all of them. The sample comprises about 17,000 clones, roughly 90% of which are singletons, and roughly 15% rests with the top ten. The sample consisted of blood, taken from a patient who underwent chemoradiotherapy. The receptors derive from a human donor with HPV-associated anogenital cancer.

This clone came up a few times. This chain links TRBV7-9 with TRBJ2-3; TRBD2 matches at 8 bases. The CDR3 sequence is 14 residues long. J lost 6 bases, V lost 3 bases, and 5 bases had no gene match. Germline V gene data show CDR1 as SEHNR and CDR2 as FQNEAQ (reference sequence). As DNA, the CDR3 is TGTGCCAGCAGCTTCGGGGGGGCTGCGGATACGCAGTATTTT. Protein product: CASSFGGAADTQYF.

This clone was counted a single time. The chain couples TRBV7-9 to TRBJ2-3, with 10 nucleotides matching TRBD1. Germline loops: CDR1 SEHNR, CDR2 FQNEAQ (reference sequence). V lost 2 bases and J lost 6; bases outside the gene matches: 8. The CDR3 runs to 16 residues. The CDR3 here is CASSLSETGGYDTQYF. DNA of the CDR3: TGTGCCAGCAGCTTATCCGAGACAGGGGGCTATGATACGCAGTATTTT.

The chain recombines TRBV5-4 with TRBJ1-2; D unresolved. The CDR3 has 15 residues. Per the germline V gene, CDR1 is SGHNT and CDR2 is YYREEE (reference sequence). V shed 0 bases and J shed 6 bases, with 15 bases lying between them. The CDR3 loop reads CASSLGSRIGDGYTF. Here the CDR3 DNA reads TGTGCCAGCAGCTTGGGCAGTCGGATAGGAGATGGCTACACCTTC. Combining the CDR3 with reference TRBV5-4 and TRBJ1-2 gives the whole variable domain ETGVTQSPTHLIKTRGQQVTLRCSSQSGHNTVSWYQQALGQGPQFIFQYYREEENGRGNFPPRFSGLQFPNYSSELNVNALELDDSALYLCASSLGSRIGDGYTFGSGTRLTVV.

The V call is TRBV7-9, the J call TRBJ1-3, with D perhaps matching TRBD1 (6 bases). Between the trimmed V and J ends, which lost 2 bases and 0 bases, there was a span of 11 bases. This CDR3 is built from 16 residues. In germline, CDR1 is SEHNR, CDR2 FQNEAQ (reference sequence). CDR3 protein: CASSLRPGDSGNTIYF. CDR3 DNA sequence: TGTGCCAGCAGCTTAAGACCAGGGGACTCTGGAAACACCATATATTTT. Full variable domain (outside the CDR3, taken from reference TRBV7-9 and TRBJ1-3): DTGVSQNPRHKITKRGQNVTFRCDPISEHNRLYWYRQTLGQGPEFLTYFQNEAQLEKSRLLSDRFSAERPKGSFSTLEIQRTEQGDSAMYLCASSLRPGDSGNTIYFGEGSWLTVV.

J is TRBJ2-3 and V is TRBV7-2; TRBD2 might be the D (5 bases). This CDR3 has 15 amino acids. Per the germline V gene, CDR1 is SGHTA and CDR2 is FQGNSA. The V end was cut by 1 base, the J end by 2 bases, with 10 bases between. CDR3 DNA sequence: TGTGCCAGCAGCTTAGTAGCGACTAACACAGATACGCAGTATTTT. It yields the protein CASSLVATNTDTQYF.

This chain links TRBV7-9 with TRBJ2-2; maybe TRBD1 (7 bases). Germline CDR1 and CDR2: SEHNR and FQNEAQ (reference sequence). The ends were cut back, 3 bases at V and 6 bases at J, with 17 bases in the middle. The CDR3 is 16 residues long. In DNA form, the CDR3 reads TGTGCCAGCAGCTTCTTCAGGGGGGCAGATTCCGGGGAGCTGTTTTTT. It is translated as CASSFFRGADSGELFF.

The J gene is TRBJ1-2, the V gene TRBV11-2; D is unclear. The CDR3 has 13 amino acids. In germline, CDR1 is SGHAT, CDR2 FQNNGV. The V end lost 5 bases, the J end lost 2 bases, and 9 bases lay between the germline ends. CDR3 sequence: CASSPDINYGYTF. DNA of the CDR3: TGTGCCAGCAGCCCCGACATAAACTATGGCTACACCTTC. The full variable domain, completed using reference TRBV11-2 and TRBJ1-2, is EAGVAQSPRYKIIEKRQSVAFWCNPISGHATLYWYQQILGQGPKLLIQFQNNGVVDDSQLPKDRFSAERLKGVDSTLKIQPAKLEDSAVYLCASSPDINYGYTFGSGTRLTVV.

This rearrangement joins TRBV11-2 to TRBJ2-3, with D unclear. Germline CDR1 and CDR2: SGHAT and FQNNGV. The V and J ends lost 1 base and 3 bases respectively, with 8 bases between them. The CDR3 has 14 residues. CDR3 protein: CASSLGSLTDTQYF. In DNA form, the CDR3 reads TGTGCCAGCAGCTTAGGTAGTTTGACAGATACGCAGTATTTT. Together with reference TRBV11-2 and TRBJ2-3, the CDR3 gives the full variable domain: EAGVAQSPRYKIIEKRQSVAFWCNPISGHATLYWYQQILGQGPKLLIQFQNNGVVDDSQLPKDRFSAERLKGVDSTLKIQPAKLEDSAVYLCASSLGSLTDTQYFGPGTRLTVL.

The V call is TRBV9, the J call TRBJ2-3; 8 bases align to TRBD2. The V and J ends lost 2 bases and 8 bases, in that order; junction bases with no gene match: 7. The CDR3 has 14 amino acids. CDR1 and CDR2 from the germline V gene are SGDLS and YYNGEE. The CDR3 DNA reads TGTGCCAGCAGCGTGGGGACTAGGTCAGGTACGCAGTATTTT. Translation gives CASSVGTRSGTQYF.

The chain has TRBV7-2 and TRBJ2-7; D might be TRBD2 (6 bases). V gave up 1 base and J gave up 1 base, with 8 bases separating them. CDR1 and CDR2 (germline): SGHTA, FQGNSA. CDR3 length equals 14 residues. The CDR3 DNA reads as TGTGCCAGCAGCTTAGGCGGGGTTTCCTACGAGCAGTACTTC. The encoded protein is CASSLGGVSYEQYF.

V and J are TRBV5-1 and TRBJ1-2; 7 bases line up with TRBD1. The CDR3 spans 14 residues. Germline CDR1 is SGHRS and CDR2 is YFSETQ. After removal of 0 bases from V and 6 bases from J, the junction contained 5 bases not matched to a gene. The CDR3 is CASSLVAGGDGYTF. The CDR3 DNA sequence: TGCGCCAGCAGCTTGGTAGCAGGGGGAGATGGCTACACCTTC. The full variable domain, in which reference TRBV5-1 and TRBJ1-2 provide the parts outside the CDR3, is KAGVTQTPRYLIKTRGQQVTLSCSPISGHRSVSWYQQTPGQGLQFLFEYFSETQRNKGNFPGRFSGRQFSNSRSEMNVSTLELGDSALYLCASSLVAGGDGYTFGSGTRLTVV.

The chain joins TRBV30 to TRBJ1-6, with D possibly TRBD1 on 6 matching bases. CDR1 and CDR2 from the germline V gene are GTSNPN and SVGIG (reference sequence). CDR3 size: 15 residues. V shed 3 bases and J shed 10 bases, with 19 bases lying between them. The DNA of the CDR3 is TGTGCCTGGAGCCTGGCGGGGACACATTTATCACCCCTCCACTTT. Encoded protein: CAWSLAGTHLSPLHF. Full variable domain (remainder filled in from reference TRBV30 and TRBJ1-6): SQTIHQWPATLVQPVGSPLSLECTVEGTSNPNLYWYRQAAGRGLQLLFYSVGIGQISSEVPQNLSASRPQDRQFILSSKKLLLSDSGFYLCAWSLAGTHLSPLHFGNGTRLTVT.

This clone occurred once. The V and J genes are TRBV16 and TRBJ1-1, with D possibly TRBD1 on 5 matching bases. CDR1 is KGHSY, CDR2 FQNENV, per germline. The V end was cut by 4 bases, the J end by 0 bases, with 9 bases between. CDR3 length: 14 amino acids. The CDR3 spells CASSRGGMNTEAFF. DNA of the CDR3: TGTGCCAGCAGCCGCGGGGGGATGAACACTGAAGCTTTCTTT.

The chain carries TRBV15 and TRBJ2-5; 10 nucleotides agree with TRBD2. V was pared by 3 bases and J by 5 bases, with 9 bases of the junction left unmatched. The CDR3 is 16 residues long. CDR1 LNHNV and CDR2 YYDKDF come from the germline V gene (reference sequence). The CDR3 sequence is CATSSIAGGPVETQYF. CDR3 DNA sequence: TGTGCCACCAGCAGTATAGCGGGGGGTCCCGTGGAGACCCAGTACTTC.

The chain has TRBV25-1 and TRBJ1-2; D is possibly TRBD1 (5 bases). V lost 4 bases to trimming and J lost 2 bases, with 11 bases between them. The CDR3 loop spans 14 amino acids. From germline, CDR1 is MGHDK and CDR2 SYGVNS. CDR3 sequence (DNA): TGTGCCAGCAGTGGGGACGGCGAAAACTATGGCTACACCTTC. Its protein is CASSGDGENYGYTF.

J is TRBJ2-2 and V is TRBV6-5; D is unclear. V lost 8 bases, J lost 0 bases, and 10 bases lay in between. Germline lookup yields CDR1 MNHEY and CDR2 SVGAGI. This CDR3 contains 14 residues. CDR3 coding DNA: TGTGCCAGCTTGGTGCGCTCGAACACCGGGGAGCTGTTTTTT. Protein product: CASLVRSNTGELFF.

As DNA, the CDR3 is TGTGCCAGCCTCCCAGCGGGGGGGTTGGTCAATGAGCAGTTCTTC. This gives the protein CASLPAGGLVNEQFF. The rearrangement uses TRBV2 and TRBJ2-1; TRBD2 matches 10 bases. The J segment lost 6 bases and the V segment lost 8 bases, leaving 10 bases of the junction unmatched. The CDR3 loop spans 15 amino acids. Per germline, CDR1 SNHLY and CDR2 FYNNEI.

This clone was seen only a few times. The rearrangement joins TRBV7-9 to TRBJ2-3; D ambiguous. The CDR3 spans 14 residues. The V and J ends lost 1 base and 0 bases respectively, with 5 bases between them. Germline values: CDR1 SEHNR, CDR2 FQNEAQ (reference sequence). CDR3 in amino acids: CASSLEDSTDTQYF. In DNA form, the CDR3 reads TGTGCCAGCAGCTTAGAAGACAGCACAGATACGCAGTATTTT.

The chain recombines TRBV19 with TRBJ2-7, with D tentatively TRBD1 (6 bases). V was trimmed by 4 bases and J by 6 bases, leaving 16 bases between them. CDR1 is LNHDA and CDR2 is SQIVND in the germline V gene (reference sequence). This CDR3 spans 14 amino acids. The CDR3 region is CASSTGRGFSEQYF. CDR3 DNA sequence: TGTGCCAGTAGTACGGGCAGGGGTTTTTCCGAGCAGTACTTC.

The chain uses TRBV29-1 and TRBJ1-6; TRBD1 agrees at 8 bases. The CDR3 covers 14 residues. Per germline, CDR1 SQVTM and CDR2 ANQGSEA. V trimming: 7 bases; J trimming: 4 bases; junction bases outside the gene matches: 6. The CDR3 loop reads CSASTGDYNSPLHF. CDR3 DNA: TGCAGCGCGTCGACAGGGGATTATAATTCACCCCTCCACTTT.

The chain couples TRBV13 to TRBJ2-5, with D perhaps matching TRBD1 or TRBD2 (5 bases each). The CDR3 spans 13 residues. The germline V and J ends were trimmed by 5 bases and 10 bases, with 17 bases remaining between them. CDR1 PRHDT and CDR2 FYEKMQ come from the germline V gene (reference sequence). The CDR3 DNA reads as TGTGCCAGCAGCCCCGGGGCCCCGTCGGACCAGTACTTC. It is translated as CASSPGAPSDQYF.

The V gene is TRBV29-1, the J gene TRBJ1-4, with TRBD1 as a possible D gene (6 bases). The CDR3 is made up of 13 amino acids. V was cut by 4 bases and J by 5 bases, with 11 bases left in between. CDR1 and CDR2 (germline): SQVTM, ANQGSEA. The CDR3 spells CSVGKQGNEKLFF. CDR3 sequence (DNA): TGCAGCGTTGGCAAACAGGGAAATGAAAAACTGTTTTTT.

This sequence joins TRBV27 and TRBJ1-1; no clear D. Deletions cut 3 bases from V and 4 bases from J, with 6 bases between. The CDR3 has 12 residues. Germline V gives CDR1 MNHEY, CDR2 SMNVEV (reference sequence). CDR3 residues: CASSFLGTEAFF. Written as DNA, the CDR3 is TGTGCCAGCAGTTTCCTGGGCACTGAAGCTTTCTTT.

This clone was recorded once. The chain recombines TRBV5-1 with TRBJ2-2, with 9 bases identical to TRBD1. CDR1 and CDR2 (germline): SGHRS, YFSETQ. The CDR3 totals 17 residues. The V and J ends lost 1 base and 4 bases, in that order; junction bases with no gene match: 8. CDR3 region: CASSLMGQGFATGELFF. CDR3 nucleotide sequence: TGCGCCAGCAGCTTGATGGGACAGGGTTTTGCCACCGGGGAGCTGTTTTTT.

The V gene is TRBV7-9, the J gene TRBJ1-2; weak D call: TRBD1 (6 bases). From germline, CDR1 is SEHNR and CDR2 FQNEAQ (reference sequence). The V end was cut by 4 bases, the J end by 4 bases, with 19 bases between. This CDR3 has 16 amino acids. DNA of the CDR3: TGTGCCAGCAGCTCTTATCCCGGGACACAACTCTATGGCTACACCTTC. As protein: CASSSYPGTQLYGYTF.

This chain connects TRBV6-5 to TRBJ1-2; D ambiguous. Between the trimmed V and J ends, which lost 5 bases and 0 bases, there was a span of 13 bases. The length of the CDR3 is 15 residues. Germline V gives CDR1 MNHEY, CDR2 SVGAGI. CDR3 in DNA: TGTGCCAGCAGTAGTGAGGCAACCACTAACTATGGCTACACCTTC. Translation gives CASSSEATTNYGYTF.

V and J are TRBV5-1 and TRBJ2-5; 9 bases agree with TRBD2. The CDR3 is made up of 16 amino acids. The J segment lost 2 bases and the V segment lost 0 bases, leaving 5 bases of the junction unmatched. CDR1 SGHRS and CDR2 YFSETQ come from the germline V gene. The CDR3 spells CASSLGGGGGQETQYF. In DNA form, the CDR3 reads TGCGCCAGCAGCTTGGGAGGCGGGGGGGGTCAAGAGACCCAGTACTTC. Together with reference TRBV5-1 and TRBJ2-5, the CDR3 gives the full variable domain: KAGVTQTPRYLIKTRGQQVTLSCSPISGHRSVSWYQQTPGQGLQFLFEYFSETQRNKGNFPGRFSGRQFSNSRSEMNVSTLELGDSALYLCASSLGGGGGQETQYFGPGTRLLVL.

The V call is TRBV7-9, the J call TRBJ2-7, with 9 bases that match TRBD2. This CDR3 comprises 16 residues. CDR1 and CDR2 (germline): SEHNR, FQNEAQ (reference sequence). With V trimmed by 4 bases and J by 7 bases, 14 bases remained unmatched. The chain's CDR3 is CASSSTRGLAGPEQYF. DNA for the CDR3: TGTGCCAGCAGCTCAACAAGGGGGCTAGCGGGGCCTGAGCAGTACTTC. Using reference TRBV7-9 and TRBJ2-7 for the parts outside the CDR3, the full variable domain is DTGVSQNPRHKITKRGQNVTFRCDPISEHNRLYWYRQTLGQGPEFLTYFQNEAQLEKSRLLSDRFSAERPKGSFSTLEIQRTEQGDSAMYLCASSSTRGLAGPEQYFGPGTRLTVT.

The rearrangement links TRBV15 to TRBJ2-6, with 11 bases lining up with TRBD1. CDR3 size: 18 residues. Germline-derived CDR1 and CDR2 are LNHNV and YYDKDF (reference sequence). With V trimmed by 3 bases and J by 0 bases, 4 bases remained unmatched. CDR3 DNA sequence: TGTGCCACCAGCAGGGGACAGGGGGGCGTCTCTGGGGCCAACGTCCTGACTTTC. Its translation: CATSRGQGGVSGANVLTF.

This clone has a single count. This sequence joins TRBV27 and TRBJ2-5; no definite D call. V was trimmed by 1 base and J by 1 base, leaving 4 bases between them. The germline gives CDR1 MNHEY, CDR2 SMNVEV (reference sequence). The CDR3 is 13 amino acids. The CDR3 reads CASSLLSQETQYF. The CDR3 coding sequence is TGTGCCAGCAGTTTATTAAGCCAAGAGACCCAGTACTTC.

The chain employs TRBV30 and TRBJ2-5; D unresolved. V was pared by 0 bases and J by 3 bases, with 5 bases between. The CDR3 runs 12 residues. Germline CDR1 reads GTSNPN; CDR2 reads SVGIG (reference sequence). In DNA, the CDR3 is TGTGCCTGGAGTGTGATTGAAGAGACCCAGTACTTC. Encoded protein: CAWSVIEETQYF.

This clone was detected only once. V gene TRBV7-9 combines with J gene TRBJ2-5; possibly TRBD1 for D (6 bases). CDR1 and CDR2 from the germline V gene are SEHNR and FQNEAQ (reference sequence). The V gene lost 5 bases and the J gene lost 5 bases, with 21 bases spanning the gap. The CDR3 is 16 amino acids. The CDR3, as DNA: TGTGCCAGCAGCCGGGCAAGAACAGGGATGGAGGAGACCCAGTACTTC. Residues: CASSRARTGMEETQYF.